A selection of T cell receptor beta chains follows, all from one sample in a study of neurological immune-mediated disorders. In TCRdb, the 5' RACE reads were re-called with MiXCR into one record per CDR3 protein. This table has about 70,000 distinct CDR3 sequences, 3.2% appearing once. The material sequenced was PBMCs. These receptors all come from a woman in her forties or fifties with multiple sclerosis. CDR3s include the opening cysteine and the closing phenylalanine or tryptophan. The D gene is left open where the match is weak.

CDR3aa	j_gene	v_gene	d_gene
CSAFTGTGEAQYF	TRBJ2-7	TRBV20-1	TRBD1
CASSLVAGGRGDTQYF	TRBJ2-3	TRBV5-6	TRBD2
CAVASGVLGGNYEQYF	TRBJ2-7	TRBV10-3	NA
CASSLIGGSYEQYF	TRBJ2-7	TRBV7-2	TRBD2
CSVEAGSGISYNEQFF	TRBJ2-1	TRBV29-1	TRBD2
CSATNPGQGISMLFF	TRBJ1-4	TRBV20-1	TRBD1
CASSFLGTEETQYF	TRBJ2-5	TRBV5-6	TRBD1
CASIKWGNTEAFF	TRBJ1-1	TRBV12-3/TRBV12-4	NA
CASSRDSNTGELFF	TRBJ2-2	TRBV5-1	TRBD1
CASSPPGTSGANTGELFF	TRBJ2-2	TRBV4-3	TRBD2
CASNRANTGELFF	TRBJ2-2	TRBV7-2	NA
CASSPTWGTSTDTQYF	TRBJ2-3	TRBV11-2	NA
CASSVPGRSYGYTF	TRBJ1-2	TRBV9	NA
CASSVVASGGASYNEQFF	TRBJ2-1	TRBV9	TRBD2
CASSSGLAGSGEQYF	TRBJ2-7	TRBV12-3/TRBV12-4	TRBD2
CATKRGGYSYEQYF	TRBJ2-7	TRBV7-2	NA
CSAERRGARGTEAFF	TRBJ1-1	TRBV20-1	NA
CASSLDRRASGIYNEQFF	TRBJ2-1	TRBV5-1	TRBD2
CSAHRESNQPQHF	TRBJ1-5	TRBV20-1	NA
CASSPGLSGNTIYF	TRBJ1-3	TRBV5-1	NA
CATSRDPEGLSTDTQYF	TRBJ2-3	TRBV15	NA
CSVDQGNEQFF	TRBJ2-1	TRBV29-1	NA
CASSQRDTQYF	TRBJ2-3	TRBV7-2	NA
CASRGAGDTEAFF	TRBJ1-1	TRBV10-2	NA
CSASGLAGATRADTQYF	TRBJ2-3	TRBV20-1	TRBD2
CASSRQGYIQYF	TRBJ2-4	TRBV3-1	TRBD1
CASSSARSGPAYNEQFF	TRBJ2-1	TRBV7-2	NA
CSALRALAGVFEETQYF	TRBJ2-5	TRBV20-1	TRBD2
CASSKSGRGDYQETQYF	TRBJ2-5	TRBV5-1	TRBD2
CSATDSGTPWETQYF	TRBJ2-5	TRBV20-1	NA
CASSLVGGSYNEQFF	TRBJ2-1	TRBV12-3/TRBV12-4	NA
CASSPIFGPSNQPQHF	TRBJ1-5	TRBV28	NA
CASSHTRAGENEQYF	TRBJ2-7	TRBV6-1	NA
CASSSGTGDYGYTF	TRBJ1-2	TRBV7-2	TRBD1
CASSLETGLAKNIQYF	TRBJ2-4	TRBV5-1	NA
CASSFTPGTSGSEQFF	TRBJ2-1	TRBV6-6	TRBD2
CASSLVDQPQHF	TRBJ1-5	TRBV7-2	NA
CSAPVSFPGLGGYTF	TRBJ1-2	TRBV20-1	NA
CASSSWTANNSPLHF	TRBJ1-6	TRBV6-2/TRBV6-3	NA
CAIRARGHNEQFF	TRBJ2-1	TRBV7-6	NA
CASSADRNQPQHF	TRBJ1-5	TRBV7-2	NA
CASSPKAGMNTEAFF	TRBJ1-1	TRBV5-1	NA
CASSWKISSGGSDTQYF	TRBJ2-3	TRBV5-1	TRBD2
CASSLDPNTEAFF	TRBJ1-1	TRBV12-3/TRBV12-4	NA
CASSISARAYEQYF	TRBJ2-7	TRBV19	NA
CASSLFNTGELFF	TRBJ2-2	TRBV7-2	NA
CSARKIAEQFF	TRBJ2-1	TRBV20-1	NA
CASSPTGNQGGYTF	TRBJ1-2	TRBV5-1	TRBD1
CSASLRAGTCF	TRBJ2-1	TRBV20-1	NA
CSAYGQANYGYTF	TRBJ1-2	TRBV20-1	TRBD1
CASSYGAIYGYTF	TRBJ1-2	TRBV6-2/TRBV6-3	NA
CASSRSPPKDEKLFF	TRBJ1-4	TRBV7-9	NA
CASSLGPDRGAFF	TRBJ1-1	TRBV7-2	TRBD1
CSARVTGPDTQYF	TRBJ2-3	TRBV20-1	NA
CASSQDRDGSPLHF	TRBJ1-6	TRBV3-1	NA